Following are 11 T cell receptor beta chains from one sample sequenced in a study of shared clonotypes between healthy human individuals. Here immunoSEQ multiplex PCR was the method, and the copy in TCRdb shows in-frame clones only, minus some. The sample has roughly 2.2 million clones; about nine tenths are singletons. The sequenced sample consisted of naive CD4+ T cells from PBMCs. The subset denotes: CD45RA+ positively selected. These receptors originate from a man aged 18 to 35 in good health. Some clones in this sample may be carry-over from other donors' samples.

The V call is TRBV7-9, the J call TRBJ2-3; weak D call: TRBD2 (5 bases). Germline assignment: CDR1 SEHNR and CDR2 FQNEAQ (reference sequence). The length of the CDR3 is 15 residues. Trimming pared 4 bases from V and 1 base from J, leaving 12 bases between. The CDR3 here is CASSSRGRGTDTQYF. Written as DNA, the CDR3 is TGTGCCAGCAGCTCCCGGGGTCGGGGCACAGATACGCAGTATTTT.

The chain has TRBV11-2 and TRBJ2-1, with TRBD2 identical over 7 bases. The CDR3 has 16 amino acids. V shed 3 bases, J shed 4 bases, and the junction held 9 bases outside the gene matches. The germline CDR1 and CDR2 sequences are SGHAT and FQNNGV. The CDR3 nucleotides read TGTGCCAGCAGCTTCTTGGCGGGAGTACGGTACAATGAGCAGTTCTTC. As protein: CASSFLAGVRYNEQFF.

This chain uses TRBV5-1 with TRBJ2-5; 14 nucleotides match TRBD2. Germline V CDR1 and CDR2: SGHRS, YFSETQ. The CDR3 consists of 15 residues. V shed 6 bases and J 5 bases; nucleotides not matched to a gene: 6. For the CDR3, the DNA is TGCGCCAGCACCCTGGGACTAGCGGGAGCGGAGACCCAGTACTTC. Protein product: CASTLGLAGAETQYF.

This clone was seen just once. The CDR3 here is CASSRRRGFTDTQYF. In DNA, the CDR3 is TGTGCCAGCAGCAGACGCAGGGGGTTCACAGATACGCAGTATTTT. The V gene is TRBV7-2, the J gene TRBJ2-3, with 7 bases that match TRBD1. The CDR3 sequence is 15 residues long. J gave up 2 bases and V 5 bases, and 7 bases lay outside the gene matches. Germline loops: CDR1 SGHTA, CDR2 FQGNSA.

This clone was found a few times. This chain joins TRBV30 and TRBJ1-5, with D unclear. The germline V gene encodes CDR1 GTSNPN and CDR2 SVGIG (reference sequence). The V gene lost 3 bases and the J gene lost 3 bases, with 9 bases spanning the gap. The CDR3 contains 13 residues. The CDR3 loop reads CAWSGTPNQPQHF. CDR3 coding DNA: TGTGCCTGGAGCGGCACTCCCAATCAGCCCCAGCATTTT.

This clone occurred a few times. The chain employs TRBV15 and TRBJ1-4; 10 nucleotides line up with TRBD1. The CDR3 has 15 amino acids. CDR1 and CDR2 (germline): LNHNV, YYDKDF (reference sequence). The ends lost 1 base at V and 8 bases at J; junction bases unmatched: 4. The CDR3 loop is CATSRAGQGREKLFF. CDR3 in DNA: TGTGCCACCAGCAGAGCGGGACAGGGGAGAGAAAAACTGTTTTTT.

Remarks on this clone: Other DNA variants within this sample encode the same CDR3. The chain recombines TRBV9 with TRBJ2-5, with D perhaps given as TRBD1 or TRBD2 (6 bases each). CDR1 is SGDLS, CDR2 YYNGEE, per germline. Trimming shortened V by 3 bases and J by 2 bases, and 17 bases separated the two germline ends. The CDR3 runs to 16 residues. The CDR3 sequence: CASSAGLRGGQETQYF. The CDR3 nucleotides read TGTGCCAGCAGCGCCGGACTCCGAGGGGGGCAAGAGACCCAGTACTTC. Drawing the rest from reference TRBV9 and TRBJ2-5, the complete variable domain is DSGVTQTPKHLITATGQRVTLRCSPRSGDLSVYWYQQSLDQGLQFLIQYYNGEERAKGNILERFSAQQFPDLHSELNLSSLELGDSALYFCASSAGLRGGQETQYFGPGTRLLVL.

V is TRBV27 and J is TRBJ2-1; possible D gene TRBD2, 6 bases. V gave up 3 bases and J gave up 8 bases, with 11 bases separating them. This CDR3 region has 13 residues. The germline gives CDR1 MNHEY, CDR2 SMNVEV (reference sequence). CDR3 amino acids: CASSFLGEDEQFF. In nucleotides, the CDR3 is TGTGCCAGCAGTTTTCTCGGGGAGGATGAGCAGTTCTTC.

The chain links TRBV25-1 to TRBJ2-5; D not certain. Germline V lookup: CDR1 MGHDK, CDR2 SYGVNS. The CDR3 runs 14 residues. Trimming cost V 1 base and J 3 bases, with 9 bases left between them. CDR3: CASSESSAKETQYF. The CDR3 coding sequence is TGTGCCAGCAGTGAATCTTCAGCCAAAGAGACCCAGTACTTC.

The chain couples TRBV7-2 to TRBJ2-1; D not certain. The CDR3 runs 13 residues. V lost 0 bases to trimming and J lost 8 bases, with 8 bases between them. Germline values: CDR1 SGHTA, CDR2 FQGNSA. CDR3 loop: CASSLAGDDEQFF. The CDR3 nucleotides are TGTGCCAGCAGCTTAGCTGGCGACGATGAGCAGTTCTTC.

The chain employs TRBV20-1 and TRBJ2-1; D is unclear. Germline V gene lookup returns CDR1 DFQATT and CDR2 SNEGSKA (reference sequence). The V and J ends lost 6 bases and 13 bases respectively, with 16 bases between them. CDR3 length equals 11 residues. This chain's CDR3 is CSAPIPPIQFF. The DNA for the CDR3 is TGCAGTGCCCCGATCCCACCTATTCAGTTCTTC.